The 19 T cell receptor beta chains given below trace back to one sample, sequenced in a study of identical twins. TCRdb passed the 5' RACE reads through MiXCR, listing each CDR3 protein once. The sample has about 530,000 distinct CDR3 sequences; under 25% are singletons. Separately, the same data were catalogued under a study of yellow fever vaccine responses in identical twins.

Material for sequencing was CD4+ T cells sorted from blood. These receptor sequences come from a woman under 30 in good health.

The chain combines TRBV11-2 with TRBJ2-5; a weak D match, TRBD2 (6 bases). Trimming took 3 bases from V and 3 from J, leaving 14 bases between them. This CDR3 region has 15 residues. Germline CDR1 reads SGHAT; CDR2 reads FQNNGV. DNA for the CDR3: TGTGCCAGCAGCTTCTCTGCGGGGCTTGAAGAGACCCAGTACTTC. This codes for CASSFSAGLEETQYF.

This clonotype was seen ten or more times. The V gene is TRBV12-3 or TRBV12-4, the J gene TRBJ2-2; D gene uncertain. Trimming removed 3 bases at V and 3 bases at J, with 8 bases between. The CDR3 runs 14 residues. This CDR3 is CASSFQTYTGELFF. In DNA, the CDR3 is TGTGCCAGCAGTTTTCAGACTTACACCGGGGAGCTGTTTTTT.

CDR3: CASSPGTGARGGTEAFF. The CDR3 DNA reads TGTGCCAGCAGTCCAGGGACAGGGGCAAGGGGAGGAACTGAAGCTTTCTTT. The chain uses TRBV12-3 or TRBV12-4 and TRBJ1-1; 10 nucleotides align to TRBD1. V lost 5 bases to trimming and J lost 5 bases; unmatched junction nucleotides: 14. The CDR3 loop spans 17 amino acids.

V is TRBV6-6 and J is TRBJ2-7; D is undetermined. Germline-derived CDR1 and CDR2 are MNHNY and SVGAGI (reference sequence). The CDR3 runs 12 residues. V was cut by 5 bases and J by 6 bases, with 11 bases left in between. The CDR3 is CASSQVSGEQYV. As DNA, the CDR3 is TGTGCCAGCAGTCAGGTTTCGGGCGAGCAGTACGTC.

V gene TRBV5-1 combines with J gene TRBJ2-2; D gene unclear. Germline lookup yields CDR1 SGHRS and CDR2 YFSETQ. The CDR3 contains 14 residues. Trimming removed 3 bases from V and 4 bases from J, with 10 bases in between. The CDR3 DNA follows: TGCGCCAGCAGCTACCCTTTGGGCACCGGGGAGCTGTTTTTT. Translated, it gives CASSYPLGTGELFF.

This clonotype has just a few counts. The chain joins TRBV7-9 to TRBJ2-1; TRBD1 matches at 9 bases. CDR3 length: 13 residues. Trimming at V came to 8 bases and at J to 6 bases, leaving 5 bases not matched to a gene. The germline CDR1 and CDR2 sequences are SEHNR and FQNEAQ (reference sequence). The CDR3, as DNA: TGTGCCAGCGGAACAGGGGGCTCCAATGAGCAGTTCTTC. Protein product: CASGTGGSNEQFF.

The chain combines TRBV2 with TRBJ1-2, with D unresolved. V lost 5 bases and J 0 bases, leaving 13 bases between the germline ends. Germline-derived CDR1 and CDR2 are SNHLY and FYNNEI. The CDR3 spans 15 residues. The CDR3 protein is CASSTQQLTNYGYTF. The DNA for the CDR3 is TGTGCCAGCAGTACCCAACAGCTTACTAACTATGGCTACACCTTC.

CDR3 amino acids: CSASSGDSYNEQFF. The CDR3, as DNA: TGCAGTGCTAGCTCCGGGGACTCCTACAATGAGCAGTTCTTC. The J gene is TRBJ2-1, the V gene TRBV20-1, with D tentatively TRBD2 (5 bases). Germline CDR1 and CDR2: DFQATT and SNEGSKA (reference sequence). Trimming shortened V by 3 bases and J by 0 bases, and 9 bases separated the two germline ends. The CDR3 is made up of 14 amino acids.

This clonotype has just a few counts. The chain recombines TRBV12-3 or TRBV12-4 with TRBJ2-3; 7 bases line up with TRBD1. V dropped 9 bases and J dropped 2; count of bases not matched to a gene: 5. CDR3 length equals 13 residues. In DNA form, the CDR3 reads TGTGCCAGTCGCACAGGGGTCACAGATACGCAGTATTTT. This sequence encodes CASRTGVTDTQYF.

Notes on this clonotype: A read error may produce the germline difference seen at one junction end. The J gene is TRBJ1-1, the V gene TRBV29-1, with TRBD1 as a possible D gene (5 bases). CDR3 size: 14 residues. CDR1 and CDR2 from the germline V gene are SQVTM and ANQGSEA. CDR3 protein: CSVGQGGVNTEAFF. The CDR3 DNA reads TGCAGCGTTGGGCAGGGTGGAGTGAATACTGAAGCTTTCTTT.

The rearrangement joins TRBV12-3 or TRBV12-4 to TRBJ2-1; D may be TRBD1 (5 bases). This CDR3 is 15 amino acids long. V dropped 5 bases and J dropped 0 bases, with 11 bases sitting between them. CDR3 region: CASSTTVYSYNEQFF. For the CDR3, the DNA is TGTGCCAGCAGTACGACAGTCTACTCCTACAATGAGCAGTTCTTC.

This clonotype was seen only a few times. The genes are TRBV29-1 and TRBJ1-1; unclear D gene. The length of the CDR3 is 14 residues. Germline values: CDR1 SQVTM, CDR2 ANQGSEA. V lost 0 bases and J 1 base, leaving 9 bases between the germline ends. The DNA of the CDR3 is TGCAGCGTTGAAGATGTTTTTCAGAACACTGAAGCTTTCTTT. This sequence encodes CSVEDVFQNTEAFF.

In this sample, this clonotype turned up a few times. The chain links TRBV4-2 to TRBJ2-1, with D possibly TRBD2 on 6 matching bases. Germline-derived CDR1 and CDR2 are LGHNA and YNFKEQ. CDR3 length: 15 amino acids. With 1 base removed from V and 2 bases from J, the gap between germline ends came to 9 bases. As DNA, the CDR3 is TGTGCCAGCAGCCAAGGACTAGATCCCTACAATGAGCAGTTCTTC. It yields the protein CASSQGLDPYNEQFF.

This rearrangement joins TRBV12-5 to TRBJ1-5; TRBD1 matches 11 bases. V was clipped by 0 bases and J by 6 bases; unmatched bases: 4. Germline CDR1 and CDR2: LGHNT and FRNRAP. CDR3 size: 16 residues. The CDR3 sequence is CASGLVGGTGGQPQHF. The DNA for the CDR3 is TGTGCTAGTGGTTTGGTAGGAGGGACAGGGGGTCAGCCCCAGCATTTT.

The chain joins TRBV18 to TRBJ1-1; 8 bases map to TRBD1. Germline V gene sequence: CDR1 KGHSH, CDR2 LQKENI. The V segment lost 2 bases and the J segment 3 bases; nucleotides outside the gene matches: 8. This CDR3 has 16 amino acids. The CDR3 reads CASSPFRTGTDTEAFF. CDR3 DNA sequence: TGTGCCAGCTCACCATTTCGGACAGGGACGGACACTGAAGCTTTCTTT. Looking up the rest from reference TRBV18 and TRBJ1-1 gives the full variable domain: NAGVMQNPRHLVRRRGQEARLRCSPMKGHSHVYWYRQLPEEGLKFMVYLQKENIIDESGMPKERFSAEFPKEGPSILRIQQVVRGDSAAYFCASSPFRTGTDTEAFFGQGTRLTVV.

The CDR3 coding sequence is TGTGCCAGCAGTCCGAGCCAGGGGGGCCGTGGCTACACCTTC. As protein: CASSPSQGGRGYTF. This sequence joins TRBV28 and TRBJ1-2; the match to TRBD1 covers 7 bases. The germline V gene has CDR1 MDHEN and CDR2 SYDVKM. CDR3 length equals 14 residues. The V gene end was trimmed by 5 bases and the J gene end by 7 bases; junction bases not matched to a gene: 10.

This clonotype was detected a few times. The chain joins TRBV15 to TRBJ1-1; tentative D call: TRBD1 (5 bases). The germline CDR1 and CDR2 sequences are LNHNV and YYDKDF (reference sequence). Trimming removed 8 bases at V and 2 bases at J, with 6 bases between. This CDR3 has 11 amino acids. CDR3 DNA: TGTGCCACCGGGGCTAACACTGAAGCTTTCTTT. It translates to CATGANTEAFF.

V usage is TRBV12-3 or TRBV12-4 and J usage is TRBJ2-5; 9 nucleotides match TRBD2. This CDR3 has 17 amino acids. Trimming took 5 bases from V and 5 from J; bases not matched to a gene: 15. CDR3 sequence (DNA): TGTGCCAGCAGTCCCTCCGCCTGGGGCGGGGGGGGGGAGACCCAGTACTTC. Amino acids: CASSPSAWGGGGETQYF.

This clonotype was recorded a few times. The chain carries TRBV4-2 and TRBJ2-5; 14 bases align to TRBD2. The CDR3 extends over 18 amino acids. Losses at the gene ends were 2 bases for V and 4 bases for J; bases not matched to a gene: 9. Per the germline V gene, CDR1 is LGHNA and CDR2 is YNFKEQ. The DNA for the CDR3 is TGTGCCAGCAGCCAAAACCCGACTAGCGGGAGGGCCGGAGAGACCCAGTACTTC. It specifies CASSQNPTSGRAGETQYF.